The rows below give T cell receptor beta chains drawn from one sample of a study of T cells in Graves' hyperthyroidism and ophthalmopathy. MiXCR, applied by TCRdb to the multiplex PCR reads, yields one record per CDR3 protein. The profile shows roughly 200,000 distinct CDR3 sequences, roughly 18% of them singletons. Sequencing was done on a sample of blood. These receptors all stem from a man between 35 and 55 years old with Graves' hyperthyroidism. The CDR3 runs from the conserved cysteine through the conserved F or W. D genes are given only for firm matches. A row's size may be missing; if present it is once, few, many or a size class.

j_call cdr3_length v_call clone_size d_call cdr3_aa cdr3_nt
TRBJ1-5 15 TRBV5-1 many . CASSLGVTGNQPQHF TGCGCCAGCAGCTTGGGGGTGACCGGCAATCAGCCCCAGCATTTT
TRBJ1-5 15 TRBV7-9 few TRBD1 CASSRDQGAGQPQHF TGTGCCAGCAGCCGAGACCAGGGGGCCGGTCAGCCCCAGCATTTT
TRBJ2-7 15 TRBV28 . . CASSPHRGAGYEQYF TGTGCCAGCAGTCCCCATCGGGGGGCGGGATACGAGCAGTACTTC
TRBJ2-1 13 TRBV11-3 . . CASSFRVGNEQFF TGTGCCAGCAGCTTCAGGGTAGGCAATGAGCAGTTCTTC
TRBJ1-1 14 TRBV12-3/TRBV12-4 . TRBD1 CASRPTGRNTEAFF TGTGCCAGCAGGCCGACAGGGAGGAACACTGAAGCTTTCTTT
TRBJ2-3 15 TRBV4-3 . . CASSQRRTSTDTQYF TGCGCCAGCAGCCAAAGGAGAACTAGCACAGATACGCAGTATTTT
TRBJ1-2 14 TRBV29-1 few TRBD1 CSVEEGQGNYGYTF TGCAGCGTTGAAGAGGGACAGGGGAACTATGGCTACACCTTC
TRBJ2-3 15 TRBV20-1 many . CSAEQETSSTDTQYF TGCAGTGCTGAACAGGAGACTTCTAGCACAGATACGCAGTATTTT
TRBJ2-3 14 TRBV28 many . CASSMSRGADTQYF TGTGCCAGCAGCATGTCTCGTGGGGCAGATACGCAGTATTTT
TRBJ2-7 11 TRBV6-1 many . CASRGYYEQYF TGTGCCAGCAGGGGGTACTACGAGCAGTACTTC
TRBJ1-1 17 TRBV30 . . CAWIPWTGTRKNTEAFF TGTGCCTGGATTCCCTGGACCGGGACTCGAAAGAACACTGAAGCTTTCTTT
TRBJ1-2 13 TRBV6-6 many . CASSYSGQTGYTF TGTGCCAGCAGTTACTCTGGACAGACAGGCTACACCTTC
TRBJ1-5 13 TRBV28 few . CASSWEWRQPQHF TGTGCCAGCAGTTGGGAATGGAGGCAGCCCCAGCATTTT
TRBJ2-3 18 TRBV3-2 few . CASSQDYRRAPLTDTQYF TGTGCCAGCAGCCAAGATTATCGACGGGCCCCCCTCACAGATACGCAGTATTTT
TRBJ2-2 15 TRBV11-1 many TRBD2 CASSLGGSGTGELFF TGTGCCAGCAGCCTGGGGGGGTCGGGCACCGGGGAGCTGTTTTTT
TRBJ2-7 14 TRBV6-2/TRBV6-3 . . CASSATEISYEQYF TGTGCCAGCAGTGCCACAGAGATCTCCTACGAGCAGTACTTC
TRBJ1-5 15 TRBV5-6 once TRBD1 CASSFGQGSNQPQHF TGTGCCAGCAGCTTTGGACAGGGGAGCAATCAGCCCCAGCATTTT
TRBJ1-1 17 TRBV6-1 many . CASSAGFPSLMNTEAFF TGTGCCAGCAGCGCCGGGTTCCCAAGCCTCATGAACACTGAAGCTTTCTTT
TRBJ1-5 17 TRBV12-5 many . CASGTGWAHGSNQPQHF TGTGCTAGTGGTACAGGATGGGCGCACGGGAGCAATCAGCCCCAGCATTTT
TRBJ2-2 14 TRBV7-3 few TRBD1 CASSFTGASGELFF TGTGCCAGCAGCTTCACAGGGGCGTCAGGGGAGCTGTTTTTT
TRBJ2-2 15 TRBV7-6 . . CASNRPGKNTGELFF TGTGCCAGCAACCGACCGGGAAAGAACACCGGGGAGCTGTTTTTT
TRBJ1-6 14 TRBV30 many . CAWRPPGKNSPLHF TGTGCCTGGAGACCCCCAGGGAAGAATTCACCCCTCCACTTT
TRBJ1-2 14 TRBV2 many . CASSLTGLTYGYTF TGTGCCAGCAGCTTGACAGGCCTAACCTATGGCTACACCTTC
TRBJ1-6 16 TRBV18 . . CASSYDSSSYNSPLHF TGTGCCAGCTCATATGACAGCAGCTCCTATAATTCACCCCTCCACTTT
TRBJ2-1 15 TRBV10-3 . TRBD1 CAITKGQGSRNEQFF TGTGCCATCACCAAGGGACAGGGGAGTAGGAATGAGCAGTTCTTC
TRBJ1-4 13 TRBV2 many . CASGRGSDEKLFF TGTGCCAGCGGGAGAGGGTCGGATGAAAAACTGTTTTTT
TRBJ1-1 14 TRBV6-1 . . CASSPYRAPTEAFF TGTGCCAGCAGTCCCTACAGGGCTCCCACTGAAGCTTTCTTT
TRBJ2-1 15 TRBV7-9 many . CASSLLGTRAGEQFF TGTGCCAGCAGCTTACTTGGGACCCGGGCAGGGGAGCAGTTCTTC
TRBJ2-1 15 TRBV29-1 many TRBD1 CSVGKGTGTYNEQFF TGCAGCGTTGGGAAGGGGACAGGGACCTACAATGAGCAGTTCTTC
TRBJ2-1 12 TRBV6-2/TRBV6-3 many . CASSARYNEQFF TGTGCCAGCAGCGCAAGATACAATGAGCAGTTCTTC
TRBJ2-5 13 TRBV7-7 many TRBD1 CASSPGTGGPQYF TGTGCTAGCAGCCCCGGGACAGGCGGGCCCCAGTACTTC
TRBJ1-1 14 TRBV7-8 many . CASSRPAGGTEAFF TGTGCCAGCAGCCGGCCCGCGGGGGGCACTGAAGCTTTCTTT
TRBJ2-1 15 TRBV5-1 many . CASSLGQALGNEQFF TGCGCCAGCAGCTTGGGCCAGGCCCTTGGCAATGAGCAGTTCTTC
TRBJ2-6 14 TRBV14 . . CASSLTAGANVLTF TGTGCCAGCAGCCTCACCGCTGGGGCCAACGTCCTGACTTTC
TRBJ2-4 17 TRBV7-2 . . CASSLRVGARAKNIQYF TGTGCCAGCAGCTTACGCGTGGGGGCCCGGGCCAAAAACATTCAGTACTTC